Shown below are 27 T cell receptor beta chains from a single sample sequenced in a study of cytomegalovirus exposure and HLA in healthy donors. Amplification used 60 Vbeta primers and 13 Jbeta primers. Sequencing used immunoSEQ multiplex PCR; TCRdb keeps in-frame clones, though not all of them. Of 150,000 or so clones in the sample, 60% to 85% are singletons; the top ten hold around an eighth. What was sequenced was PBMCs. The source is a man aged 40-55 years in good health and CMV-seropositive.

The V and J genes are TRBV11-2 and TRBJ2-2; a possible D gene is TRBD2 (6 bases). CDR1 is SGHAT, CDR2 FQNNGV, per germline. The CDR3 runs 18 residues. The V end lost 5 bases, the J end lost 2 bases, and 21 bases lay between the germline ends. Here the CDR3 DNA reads TGTGCCAGCAGCAAGGGCGTTGGGACTCCCTTTAACACCGGGGAGCTGTTTTTT. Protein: CASSKGVGTPFNTGELFF.

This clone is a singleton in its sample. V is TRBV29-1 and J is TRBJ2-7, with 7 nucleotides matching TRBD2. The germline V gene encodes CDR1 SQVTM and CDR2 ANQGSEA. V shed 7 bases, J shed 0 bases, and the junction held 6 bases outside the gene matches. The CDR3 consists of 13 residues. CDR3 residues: CSATSRSSYEQYF. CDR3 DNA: TGCAGCGCGACTAGCCGGAGCTCCTACGAGCAGTACTTC.

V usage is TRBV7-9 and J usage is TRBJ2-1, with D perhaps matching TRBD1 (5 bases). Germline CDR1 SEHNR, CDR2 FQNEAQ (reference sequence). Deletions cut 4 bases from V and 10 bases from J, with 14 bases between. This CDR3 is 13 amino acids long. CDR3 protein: CASSWGISGEQFF. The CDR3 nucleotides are TGTGCCAGCAGCTGGGGCATCTCAGGGGAGCAGTTCTTC.

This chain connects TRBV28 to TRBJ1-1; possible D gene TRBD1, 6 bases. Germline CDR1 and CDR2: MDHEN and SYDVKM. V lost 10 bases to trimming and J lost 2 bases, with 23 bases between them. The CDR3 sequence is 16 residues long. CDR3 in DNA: TGTGCCACCGCGGGGGGCCCTAGGGTCCCTAACACTGAAGCTTTCTTT. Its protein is CATAGGPRVPNTEAFF.

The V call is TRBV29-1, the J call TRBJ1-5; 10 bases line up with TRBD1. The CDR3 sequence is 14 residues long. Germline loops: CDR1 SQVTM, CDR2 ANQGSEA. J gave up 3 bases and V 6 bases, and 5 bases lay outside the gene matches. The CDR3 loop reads CSVAGTGVNQPQHF. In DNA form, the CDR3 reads TGCAGCGTCGCCGGGACAGGGGTCAATCAGCCCCAGCATTTT.

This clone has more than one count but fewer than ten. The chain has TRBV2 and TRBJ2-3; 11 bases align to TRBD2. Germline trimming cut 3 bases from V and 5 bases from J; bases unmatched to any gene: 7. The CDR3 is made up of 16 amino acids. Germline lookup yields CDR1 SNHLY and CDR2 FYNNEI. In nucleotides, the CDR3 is TGTGCCAGCAGTGAGTTAGCGGGAGGGCGGCAAGATACGCAGTATTTT. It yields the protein CASSELAGGRQDTQYF.

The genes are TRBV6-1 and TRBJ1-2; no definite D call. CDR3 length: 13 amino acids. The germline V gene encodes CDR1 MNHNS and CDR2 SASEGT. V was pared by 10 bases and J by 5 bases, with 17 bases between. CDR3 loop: CATEDRDLYGYTF. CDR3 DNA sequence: TGTGCCACCGAGGACCGGGATCTTTATGGCTACACCTTC.

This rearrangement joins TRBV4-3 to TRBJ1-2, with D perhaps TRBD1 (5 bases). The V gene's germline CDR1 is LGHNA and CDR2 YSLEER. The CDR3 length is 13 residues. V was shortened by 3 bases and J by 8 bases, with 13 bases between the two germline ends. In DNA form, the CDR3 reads TGCGCCAGCAGCCAGACGGTCGGGGGAGGCTACACCTTC. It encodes CASSQTVGGGYTF.

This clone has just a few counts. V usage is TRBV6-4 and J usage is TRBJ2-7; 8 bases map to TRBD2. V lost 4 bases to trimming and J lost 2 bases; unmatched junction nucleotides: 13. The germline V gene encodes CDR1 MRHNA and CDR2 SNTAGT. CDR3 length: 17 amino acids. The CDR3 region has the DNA TGTGCCAGCAGTGGCCTTAGGGCGGGAGGTGGGACCTACGAGCAGTACTTC. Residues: CASSGLRAGGGTYEQYF.

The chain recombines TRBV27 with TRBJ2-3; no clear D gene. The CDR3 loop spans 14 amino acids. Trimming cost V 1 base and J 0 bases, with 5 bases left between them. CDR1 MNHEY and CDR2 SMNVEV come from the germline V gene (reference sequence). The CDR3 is CASSLLTSTDTQYF. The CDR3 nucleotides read TGTGCCAGCAGTTTATTAACTAGCACAGATACGCAGTATTTT.

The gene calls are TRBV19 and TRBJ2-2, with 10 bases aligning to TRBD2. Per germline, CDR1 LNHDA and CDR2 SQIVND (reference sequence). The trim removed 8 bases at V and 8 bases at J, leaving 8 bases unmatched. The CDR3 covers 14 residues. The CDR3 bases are TGTGCCAGTTCAGCTAGCGGGAGAACAGGGGAGCTGTTTTTT. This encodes CASSASGRTGELFF.

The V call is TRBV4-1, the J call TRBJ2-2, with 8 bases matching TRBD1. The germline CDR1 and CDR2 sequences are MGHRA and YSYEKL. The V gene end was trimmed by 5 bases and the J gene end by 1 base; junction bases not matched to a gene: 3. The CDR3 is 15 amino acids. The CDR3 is CASSSGTGNTGELFF. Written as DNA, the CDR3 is TGCGCCAGCAGCTCCGGGACAGGGAACACCGGGGAGCTGTTTTTT.

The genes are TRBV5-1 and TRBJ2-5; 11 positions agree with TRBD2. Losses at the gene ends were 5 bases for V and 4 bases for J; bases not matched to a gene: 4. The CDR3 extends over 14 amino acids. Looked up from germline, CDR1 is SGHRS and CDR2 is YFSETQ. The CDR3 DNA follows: TGCGCCAGCAGATTTAGCGGGAGGGGAGAGACCCAGTACTTC. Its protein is CASRFSGRGETQYF. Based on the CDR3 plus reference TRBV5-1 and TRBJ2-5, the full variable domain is KAGVTQTPRYLIKTRGQQVTLSCSPISGHRSVSWYQQTPGQGLQFLFEYFSETQRNKGNFPGRFSGRQFSNSRSEMNVSTLELGDSALYLCASRFSGRGETQYFGPGTRLLVL.

The CDR3 coding sequence is TGTGCCAGCAGTGTAACAGGGACGAACACCGGGGAGCTGTTTTTT. It is translated as CASSVTGTNTGELFF. The rearrangement uses TRBV2 and TRBJ2-2; D may be TRBD1 (6 bases). Germline values: CDR1 SNHLY, CDR2 FYNNEI. CDR3 length: 15 amino acids. V gave up 4 bases and J gave up 0 bases, with 9 bases separating them.

In DNA, the CDR3 is TGTGCCAGCAGCCCAGGGGCGGGAGCTGAAGCTTTCTTT. This translates into CASSPGAGAEAFF. The J gene is TRBJ1-1, the V gene TRBV11-2; weak D call: TRBD1 (6 bases). Trimming took 5 bases from V and 6 from J, leaving 13 bases between them. Germline assignment: CDR1 SGHAT and CDR2 FQNNGV. CDR3 length: 13 amino acids. Based on the CDR3 plus reference TRBV11-2 and TRBJ1-1, the full variable domain is EAGVAQSPRYKIIEKRQSVAFWCNPISGHATLYWYQQILGQGPKLLIQFQNNGVVDDSQLPKDRFSAERLKGVDSTLKIQPAKLEDSAVYLCASSPGAGAEAFFGQGTRLTVV.

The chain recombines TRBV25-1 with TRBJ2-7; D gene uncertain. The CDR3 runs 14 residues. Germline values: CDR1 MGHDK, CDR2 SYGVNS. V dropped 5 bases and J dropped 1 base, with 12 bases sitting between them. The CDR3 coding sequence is TGTGCCAGCAGTCCCGCCGAGGCTTCCTACGAGCAGTACTTC. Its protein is CASSPAEASYEQYF.

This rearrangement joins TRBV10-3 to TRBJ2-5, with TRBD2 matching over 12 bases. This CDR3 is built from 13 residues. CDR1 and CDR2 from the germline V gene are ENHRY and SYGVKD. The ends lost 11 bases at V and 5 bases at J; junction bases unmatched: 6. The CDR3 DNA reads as TGTGCCTCCCGACTAGCGGGAGACGAGACCCAGTACTTC. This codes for CASRLAGDETQYF.

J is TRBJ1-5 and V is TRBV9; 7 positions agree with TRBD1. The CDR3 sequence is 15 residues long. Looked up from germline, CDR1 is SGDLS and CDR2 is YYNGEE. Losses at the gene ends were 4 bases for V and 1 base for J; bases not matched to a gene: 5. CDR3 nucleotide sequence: TGTGCCAGCAGCATTACAGGGGAGAGCAATCAGCCCCAGCATTTT. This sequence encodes CASSITGESNQPQHF.

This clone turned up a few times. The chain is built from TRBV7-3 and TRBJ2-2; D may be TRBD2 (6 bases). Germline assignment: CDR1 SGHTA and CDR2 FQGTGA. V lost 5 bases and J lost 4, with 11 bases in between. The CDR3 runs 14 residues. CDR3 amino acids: CASSTGERTGELFF. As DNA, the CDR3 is TGTGCCAGCAGCACGGGAGAGCGCACCGGGGAGCTGTTTTTT.

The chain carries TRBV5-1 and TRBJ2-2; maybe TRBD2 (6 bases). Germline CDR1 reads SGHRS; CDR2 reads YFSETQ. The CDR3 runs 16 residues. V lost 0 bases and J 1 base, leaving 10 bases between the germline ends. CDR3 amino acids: CASSLVAGRNTGELFF. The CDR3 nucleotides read TGCGCCAGCAGCTTGGTAGCCGGGAGGAACACCGGGGAGCTGTTTTTT.

The CDR3 loop is CASSPSGRYNEQFF. In nucleotides, the CDR3 is TGTGCCAGTAGTCCTAGCGGGAGGTACAATGAGCAGTTCTTC. The chain employs TRBV19 and TRBJ2-1; 11 bases line up with TRBD2. Losses at the gene ends were 5 bases for V and 4 bases for J; bases not matched to a gene: 1. CDR3 length: 14 amino acids. CDR1 is LNHDA and CDR2 is SQIVND in the germline V gene (reference sequence).

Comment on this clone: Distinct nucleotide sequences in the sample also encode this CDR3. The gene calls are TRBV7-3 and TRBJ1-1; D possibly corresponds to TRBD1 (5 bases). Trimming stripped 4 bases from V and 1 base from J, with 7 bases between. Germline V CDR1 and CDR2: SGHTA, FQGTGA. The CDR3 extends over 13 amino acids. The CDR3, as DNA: TGTGCCAGCAGCTCCGACAGGAACACTGAAGCTTTCTTT. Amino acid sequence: CASSSDRNTEAFF.

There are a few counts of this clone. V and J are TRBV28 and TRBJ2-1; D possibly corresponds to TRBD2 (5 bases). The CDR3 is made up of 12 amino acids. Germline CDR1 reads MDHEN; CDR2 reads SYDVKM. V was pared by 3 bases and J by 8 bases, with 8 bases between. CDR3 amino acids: CASSFGVHEQFF. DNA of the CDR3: TGTGCCAGCAGTTTCGGGGTCCATGAGCAGTTCTTC.

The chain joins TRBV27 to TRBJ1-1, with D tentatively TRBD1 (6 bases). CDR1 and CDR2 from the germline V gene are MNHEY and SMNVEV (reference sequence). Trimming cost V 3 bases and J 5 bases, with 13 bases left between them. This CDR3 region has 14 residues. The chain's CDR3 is CASSFRDIGTEAFF. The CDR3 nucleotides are TGTGCCAGCAGTTTCAGGGACATAGGGACTGAAGCTTTCTTT.

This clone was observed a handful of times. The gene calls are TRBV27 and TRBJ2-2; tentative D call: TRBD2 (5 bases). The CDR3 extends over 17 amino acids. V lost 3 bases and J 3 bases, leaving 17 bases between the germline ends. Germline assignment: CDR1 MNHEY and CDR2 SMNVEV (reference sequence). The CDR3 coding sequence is TGTGCCAGCAGTTTGGGCTCGCGGGCAGCACACACCGGGGAGCTGTTTTTT. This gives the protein CASSLGSRAAHTGELFF.

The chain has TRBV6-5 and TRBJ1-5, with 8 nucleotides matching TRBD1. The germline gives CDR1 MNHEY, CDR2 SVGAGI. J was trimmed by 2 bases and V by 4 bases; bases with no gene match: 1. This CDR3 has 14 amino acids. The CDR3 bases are TGTGCCAGCAGTTCCAGGGGGCGCAATCAGCCCCAGCATTTT. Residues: CASSSRGRNQPQHF.

The CDR3 sequence: CASSLGLEQFF. CDR3 in DNA: TGTGCCAGCAGTTTAGGACTTGAGCAGTTCTTC. This chain links TRBV28 with TRBJ2-1; D may be TRBD2 (5 bases). The CDR3 extends over 11 amino acids. The germline V gene has CDR1 MDHEN and CDR2 SYDVKM. Trimming left V 2 bases short and J 9 bases short, with 5 bases between.